Detailed here is one TCR beta chain. This clone showed up just once. The antigen it binds to is not known. Per-base qualities were not stored, and no clone one base away is much larger. From the cysteine up to the phenylalanine, the CDR3 has a length of 15 residues. The only DNA kept is the CDR3, 45 bases in frame from the first base. At the junction V is shortened by 7 bases and J by 1 base, with 16 bases in between. CDR1 MDHEN and CDR2 SYDVKM were looked up in the germline V gene. The record originates from a study of blood T cell repertoires in COVID-19 (dated by TCRdb to 2019 to 2021). Concerning the study at large: The collaborator samples originated in the United States, Italy and Spain and spanned the acute and convalescent phases of COVID-19. The prospective study material was composed of cDNA or gDNA derived from T cells, B-cell-depleted T cells, or PBMCs. Subjects who had been exposed to COVID-19, were actively infected with it, or had recovered from it provided the deeply sampled blood TCRbeta repertoires that made up the dataset. The repertoires were released in a freely available public database meant as a resource for research on the immune response to SARS-CoV-2. Samples were obtained from the ongoing ImmuneRACE study (first 160 participants) and from 1,000 to 1,500 subjects provided by 6 global collaborators. The sample metadata nearly always contained a de-identified subject ID, COVID-19 status, age in years and sex. HLA class I and class II types, where available, came from metadata supplied by the sample provider rather than from assay-based typing.

One collaborating source in Seattle enrolled patients during active infection and followed them longitudinally through the course of disease. Whole blood was collected in K2EDTA tubes by collaborating institutions according to the institutions' own protocols. Collaborator samples were shipped for TCRbeta analysis as frozen whole blood, isolated PBMCs, or DNA extracted from either sample type. What the authors observed across the whole study: The amount of clinical and demographic metadata varied by source and participant and was provided uncurated.

TCRbeta CDR3 regions were amplified from genomic DNA by means of the immunoSEQ Assay, a bias-controlled multiplex PCR. The authors' pipeline ran thus. The number of nucleated cells in each sample was estimated from the amplification of reference gene primers within the assay. To quantify the absolute abundance of each unique TCRbeta CDR3 rearrangement, sequence reads were collapsed and filtered. Productive Simpson clonality was computed per sample as the square root of Simpson's diversity index over productive rearrangements. In its TCRdb copy, this immuneACCESS table keeps in-frame sequences only and misses some clones. Where compared with another copy, unresolved V genes explain less than half of these, and the others have no known cause. That table furnishes V, J and clone size, whereas the DNA furnished D and trimming. The sample has about 50,000 clones on record, approximately 84% of them singletons. Less than 3% of the sample is held by the ten biggest clonotypes.

The V and J genes are TRBV28 and TRBJ1-1; the D gene is possibly TRBD1, with 6 bases matching. The specimen was peripheral blood. This TCR was sampled from a woman older than 75 with COVID-19, enrolled during active disease. The CDR3 amino acid sequence is: CASMGFRGRNTEAFF. Here is the DNA: TGTGCCAGCATGGGTTTCAGGGGAAGGAACACTGAAGCTTTCTTT. Reference TRBV28 and TRBJ1-1 genes cover what lies past the CDR3, so the full variable domain is DVKVTQSSRYLVKRTGEKVFLECVQDMDHENMFWYRQDPGLGLRLIYFSYDVKMKEKGDIPEGYSVSREKKERFSLILESASTNQTSMYLCASMGFRGRNTEAFFGQGTRLTVV.